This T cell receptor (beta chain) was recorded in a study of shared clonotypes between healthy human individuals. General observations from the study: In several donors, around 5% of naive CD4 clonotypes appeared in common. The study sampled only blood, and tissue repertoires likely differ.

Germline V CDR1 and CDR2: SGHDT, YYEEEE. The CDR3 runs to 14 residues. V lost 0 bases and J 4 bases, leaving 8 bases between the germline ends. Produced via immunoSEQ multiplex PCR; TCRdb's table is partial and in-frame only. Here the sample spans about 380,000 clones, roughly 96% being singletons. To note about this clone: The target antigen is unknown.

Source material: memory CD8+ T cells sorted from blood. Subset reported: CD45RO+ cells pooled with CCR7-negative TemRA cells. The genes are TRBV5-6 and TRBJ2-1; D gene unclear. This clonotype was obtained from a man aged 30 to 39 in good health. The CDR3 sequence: CASSLVGGYNEQFF. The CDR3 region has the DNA TGTGCCAGCAGCTTGGTAGGTGGATACAATGAGCAGTTCTTC.